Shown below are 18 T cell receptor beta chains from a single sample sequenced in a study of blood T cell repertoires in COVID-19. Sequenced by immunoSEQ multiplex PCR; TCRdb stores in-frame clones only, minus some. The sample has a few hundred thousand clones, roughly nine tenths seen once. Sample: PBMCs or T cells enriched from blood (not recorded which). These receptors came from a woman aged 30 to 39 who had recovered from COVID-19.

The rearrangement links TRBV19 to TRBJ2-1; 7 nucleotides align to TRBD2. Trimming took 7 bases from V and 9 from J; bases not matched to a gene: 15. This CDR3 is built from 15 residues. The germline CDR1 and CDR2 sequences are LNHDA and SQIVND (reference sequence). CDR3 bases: TGTGCCAGTACTATCGAAGCGGGACCCTGGTTTGAGCAGTTCTTC. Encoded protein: CASTIEAGPWFEQFF.

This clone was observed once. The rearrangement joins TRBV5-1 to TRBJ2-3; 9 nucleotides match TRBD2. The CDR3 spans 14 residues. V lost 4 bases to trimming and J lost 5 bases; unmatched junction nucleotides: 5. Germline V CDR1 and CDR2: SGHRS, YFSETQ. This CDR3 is CASSAGLAVDTQYF. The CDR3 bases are TGCGCCAGCAGCGCGGGACTAGCAGTAGATACGCAGTATTTT.

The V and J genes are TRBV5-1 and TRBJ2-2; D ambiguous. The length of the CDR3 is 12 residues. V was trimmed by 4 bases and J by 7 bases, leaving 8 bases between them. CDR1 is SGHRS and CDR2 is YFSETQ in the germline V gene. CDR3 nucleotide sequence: TGCGCCAGCAGCCCCTTTGTCGGGGAGCTGTTTTTT. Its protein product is CASSPFVGELFF.

The CDR3: CSVAGREETQYF. The CDR3 region has the DNA TGCAGCGTGGCGGGGAGGGAGGAGACCCAGTACTTC. This chain links TRBV29-1 with TRBJ2-5, with 7 positions matching TRBD2. Germline CDR1 SQVTM, CDR2 ANQGSEA. The CDR3 sequence is 12 residues long. Trimming cost V 6 bases and J 5 bases; bases outside gene matches: 6.

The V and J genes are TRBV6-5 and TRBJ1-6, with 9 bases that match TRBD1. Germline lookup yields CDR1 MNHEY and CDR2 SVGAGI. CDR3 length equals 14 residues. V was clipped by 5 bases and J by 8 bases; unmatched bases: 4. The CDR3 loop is CASSPGQGYSPLHF. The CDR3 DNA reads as TGTGCCAGCAGTCCGGGACAGGGCTATTCACCCCTCCACTTT.

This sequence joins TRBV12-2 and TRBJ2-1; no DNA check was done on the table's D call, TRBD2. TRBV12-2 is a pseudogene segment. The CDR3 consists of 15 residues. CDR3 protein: CASRFLSGGPYEQFF. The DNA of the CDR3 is TGTGCAAGTCGCTTCCTGTCGGGGGGGCCCTATGAGCAGTTCTTC.

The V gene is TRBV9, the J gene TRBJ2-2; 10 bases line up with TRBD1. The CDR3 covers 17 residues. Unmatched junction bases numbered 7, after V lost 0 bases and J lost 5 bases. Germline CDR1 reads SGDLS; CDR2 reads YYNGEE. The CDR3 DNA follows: TGTGCCAGCAGCGTAGCTTCCGGGACAGGGGCGACCGGGGAGCTGTTTTTT. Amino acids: CASSVASGTGATGELFF.

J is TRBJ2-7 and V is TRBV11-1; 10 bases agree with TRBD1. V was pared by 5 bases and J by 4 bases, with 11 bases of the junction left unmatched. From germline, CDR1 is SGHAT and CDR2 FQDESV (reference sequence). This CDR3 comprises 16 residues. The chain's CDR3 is CASSPADRGFSYEQYF. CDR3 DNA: TGTGCCAGCAGCCCTGCGGACAGGGGGTTTTCATACGAGCAGTACTTC.

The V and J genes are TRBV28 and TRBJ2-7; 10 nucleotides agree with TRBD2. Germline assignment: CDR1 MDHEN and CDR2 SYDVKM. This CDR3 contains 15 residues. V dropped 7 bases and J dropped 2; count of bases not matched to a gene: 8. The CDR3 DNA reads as TGTGCCAGCAATAAAGGACTAGCGGTACCCTACGAGCAGTACTTC. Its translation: CASNKGLAVPYEQYF. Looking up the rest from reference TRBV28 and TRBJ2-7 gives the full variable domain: DVKVTQSSRYLVKRTGEKVFLECVQDMDHENMFWYRQDPGLGLRLIYFSYDVKMKEKGDIPEGYSVSREKKERFSLILESASTNQTSMYLCASNKGLAVPYEQYFGPGTRLTVT.

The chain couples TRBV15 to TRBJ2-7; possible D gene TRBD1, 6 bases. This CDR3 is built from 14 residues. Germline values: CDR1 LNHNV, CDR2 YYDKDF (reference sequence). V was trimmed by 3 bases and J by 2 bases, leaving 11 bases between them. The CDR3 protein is CATSSLGQPYEQYF. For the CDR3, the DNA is TGTGCCACCAGCAGTTTGGGACAACCCTACGAGCAGTACTTC.

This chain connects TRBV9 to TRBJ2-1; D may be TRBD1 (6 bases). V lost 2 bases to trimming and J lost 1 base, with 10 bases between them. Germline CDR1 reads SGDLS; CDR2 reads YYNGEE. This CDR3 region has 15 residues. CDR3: CASSVLGGSYNEQFF. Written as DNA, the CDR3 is TGTGCCAGCAGCGTCTTAGGGGGTTCCTACAATGAGCAGTTCTTC.

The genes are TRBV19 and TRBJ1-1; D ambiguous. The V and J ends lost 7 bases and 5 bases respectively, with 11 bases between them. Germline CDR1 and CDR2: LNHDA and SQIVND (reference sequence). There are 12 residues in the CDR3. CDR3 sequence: CASKVSGTEAFF. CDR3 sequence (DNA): TGTGCCAGTAAGGTCTCAGGAACTGAAGCTTTCTTT.

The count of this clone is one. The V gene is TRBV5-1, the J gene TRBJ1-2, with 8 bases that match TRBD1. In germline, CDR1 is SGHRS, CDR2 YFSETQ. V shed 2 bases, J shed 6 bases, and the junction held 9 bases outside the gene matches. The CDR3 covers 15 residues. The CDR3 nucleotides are TGCGCCAGCAGCTTCCTGGACAGGGTAGAGGATGGCTACACCTTC. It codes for CASSFLDRVEDGYTF.

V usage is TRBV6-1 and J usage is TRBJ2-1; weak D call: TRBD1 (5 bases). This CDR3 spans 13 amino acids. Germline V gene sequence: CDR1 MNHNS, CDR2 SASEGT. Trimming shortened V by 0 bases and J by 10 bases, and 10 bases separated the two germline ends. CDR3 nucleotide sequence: TGTGCCAGCAGTGAAGCAAGAGACAGAGAGCAGTTCTTC. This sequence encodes CASSEARDREQFF.

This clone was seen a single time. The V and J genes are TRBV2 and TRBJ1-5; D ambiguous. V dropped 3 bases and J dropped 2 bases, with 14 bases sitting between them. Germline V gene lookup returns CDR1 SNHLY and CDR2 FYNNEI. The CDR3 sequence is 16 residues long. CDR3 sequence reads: CASSEFGSVGNQPQHF. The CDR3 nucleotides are TGTGCCAGCAGTGAGTTTGGGAGTGTAGGCAATCAGCCCCAGCATTTT.

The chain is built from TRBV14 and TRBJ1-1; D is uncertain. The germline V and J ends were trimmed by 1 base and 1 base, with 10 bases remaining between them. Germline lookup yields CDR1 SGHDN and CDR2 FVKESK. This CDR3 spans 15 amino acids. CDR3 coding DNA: TGTGCCAGCAGCCAAGCGAGGGTATGGAACACTGAAGCTTTCTTT. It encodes CASSQARVWNTEAFF.

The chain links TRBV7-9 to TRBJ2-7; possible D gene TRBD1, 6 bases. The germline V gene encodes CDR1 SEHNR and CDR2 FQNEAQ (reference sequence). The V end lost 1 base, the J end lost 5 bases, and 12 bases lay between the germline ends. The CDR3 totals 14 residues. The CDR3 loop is CASSLVQGSHEQYF. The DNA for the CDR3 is TGTGCCAGCAGCTTAGTACAGGGTTCCCACGAGCAGTACTTC.

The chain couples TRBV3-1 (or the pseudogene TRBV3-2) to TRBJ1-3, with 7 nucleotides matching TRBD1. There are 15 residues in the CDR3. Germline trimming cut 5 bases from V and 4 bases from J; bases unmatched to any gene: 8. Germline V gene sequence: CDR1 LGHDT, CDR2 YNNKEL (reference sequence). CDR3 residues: CASSYTGTAGNTIYF. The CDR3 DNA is TGTGCCAGCAGCTACACCGGGACAGCAGGAAACACCATATATTTT.